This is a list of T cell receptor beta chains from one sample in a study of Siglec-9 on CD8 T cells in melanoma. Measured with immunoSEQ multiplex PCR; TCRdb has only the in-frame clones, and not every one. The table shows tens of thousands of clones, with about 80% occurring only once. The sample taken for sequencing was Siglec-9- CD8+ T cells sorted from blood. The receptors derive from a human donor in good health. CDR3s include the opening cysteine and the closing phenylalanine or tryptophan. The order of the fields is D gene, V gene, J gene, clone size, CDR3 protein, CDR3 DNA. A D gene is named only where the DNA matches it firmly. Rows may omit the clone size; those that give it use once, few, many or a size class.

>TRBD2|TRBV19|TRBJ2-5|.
CASSAEREGWDQETQYF
TGTGCCAGTAGTGCGGAGCGGGAGGGCTGGGACCAAGAGACCCAGTACTTC
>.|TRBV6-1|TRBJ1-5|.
CASSDPTVGQPQHF
TGTGCCAGCAGTGATCCCACAGTAGGTCAGCCCCAGCATTTT
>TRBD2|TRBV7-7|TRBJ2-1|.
CASSLGTSGAGRYNEQFF
TGTGCCAGCAGCCTCGGGACTAGCGGGGCGGGGCGATACAATGAGCAGTTCTTC
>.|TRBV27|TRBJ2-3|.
CASSLVRGTDTQYF
TGTGCCAGCAGTTTAGTCAGGGGAACAGATACGCAGTATTTT
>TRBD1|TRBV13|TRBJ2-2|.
CASSSRDRGLNGELFF
TGTGCCAGCAGCTCCCGGGACAGGGGGCTGAACGGGGAGCTGTTTTTT
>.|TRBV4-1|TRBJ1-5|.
CASSQREGGYQPQHF
TGCGCCAGCAGCCAGAGGGAAGGGGGTTATCAGCCCCAGCATTTT
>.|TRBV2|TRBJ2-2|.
CASSIGGRTGELFF
TGTGCCAGCAGTATTGGGGGCAGGACCGGGGAGCTGTTTTTT
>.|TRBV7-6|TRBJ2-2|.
CASSLIGQGRMDTGELFF
TGTGCCAGCAGCCTAATAGGTCAGGGGCGCATGGACACCGGGGAGCTGTTTTTT
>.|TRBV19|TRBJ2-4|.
CASSIGQKPANLQYF
TGTGCCAGTAGTATAGGACAGAAGCCAGCTAACCTTCAGTACTTC
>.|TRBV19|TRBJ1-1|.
CASSIGGIPEAFF
TGTGCCAGTAGTATAGGGGGGATCCCTGAAGCTTTCTTT
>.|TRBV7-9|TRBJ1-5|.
CASSPQGLQPQHF
TGTGCCAGCAGCCCCCAGGGTCTTCAGCCCCAGCATTTT
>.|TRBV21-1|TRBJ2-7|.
CASSKAETDQHF
TGTGCCAGCAGCAAAGCAGAGACAGATCAGCACTTC
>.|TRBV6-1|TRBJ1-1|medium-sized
CASSPGIWNTEAFF
TGTGCCAGCAGTCCGGGAATCTGGAACACTGAAGCTTTCTTT
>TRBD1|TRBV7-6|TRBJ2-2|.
CASSEDRGGWELFF
TGTGCCAGCTCGGAGGACAGGGGAGGGTGGGAGCTGTTTTTT
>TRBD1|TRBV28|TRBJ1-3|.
CASSPEGTGTGNTIYF
TGTGCCAGCAGTCCCGAAGGGACAGGGACTGGAAACACCATATATTTT
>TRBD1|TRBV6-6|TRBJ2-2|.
CASSPDRVTGELFF
TGTGCCAGCAGCCCCGACAGGGTCACCGGGGAGCTGTTTTTT
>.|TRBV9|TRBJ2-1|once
CASSVEGITINEQFF
TGTGCCAGCAGCGTAGAAGGGATCACTATTAATGAGCAGTTCTTC
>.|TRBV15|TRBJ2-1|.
CATSRAYNEQFF
TGTGCCACCAGCAGGGCTTACAATGAGCAGTTCTTC
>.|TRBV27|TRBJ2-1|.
CASSREGTSYYNEQFF
TGTGCCAGCAGTCGTGAGGGGACTTCCTACTACAATGAGCAGTTCTTC
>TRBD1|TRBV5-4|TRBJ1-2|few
CASSSGQGVYGYTF
TGTGCCAGCAGCTCCGGACAGGGTGTCTATGGCTACACCTTC
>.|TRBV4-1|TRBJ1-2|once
CASSLTGMINYGYTF
TGCGCCAGCAGCCTAACCGGGATGATTAACTATGGCTACACCTTC
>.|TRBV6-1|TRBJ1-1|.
CASSEMGLRTEAFF
TGTGCCAGCAGTGAAATGGGGTTACGGACTGAAGCTTTCTTT
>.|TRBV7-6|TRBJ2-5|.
CASSLGGGKETQYF
TGTGCCAGCAGCTTAGGTGGGGGTAAAGAGACCCAGTACTTC
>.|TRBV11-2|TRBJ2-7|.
CASSLGYYEQYF
TGTGCCAGCAGCCTAGGTTACTACGAGCAGTACTTC
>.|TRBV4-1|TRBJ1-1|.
CASSQEIAAGWVGTEAFF
TGCGCCAGCAGCCAAGAGATTGCGGCAGGGTGGGTGGGCACTGAAGCTTTCTTT
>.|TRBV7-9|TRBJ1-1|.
CASSTRGGLTEAFF
TGTGCCAGCAGCACACGCGGGGGTTTGACTGAAGCTTTCTTT
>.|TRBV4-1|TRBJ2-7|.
CASSQVVGVEQYF
TGCGCCAGCAGCCAAGTGGTGGGGGTCGAGCAGTACTTC
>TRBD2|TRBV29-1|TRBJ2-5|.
CSVEEVGGISWETQYF
TGCAGCGTTGAAGAGGTGGGGGGGATCAGTTGGGAGACCCAGTACTTC
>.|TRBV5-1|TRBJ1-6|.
CASSLGFGISPLHF
TGCGCCAGCAGCTTGGGGTTCGGGATTTCACCCCTCCACTTT
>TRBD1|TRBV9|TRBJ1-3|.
CASSARDRGFGNTIYF
TGTGCCAGCAGCGCCCGAGACAGGGGCTTCGGAAACACCATATATTTT
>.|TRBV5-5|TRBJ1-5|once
CASSSRAGAANQPQHF
TGTGCCAGCAGCTCCCGGGCGGGTGCGGCCAATCAGCCCCAGCATTTT
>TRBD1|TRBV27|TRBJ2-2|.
CASSLSFPGGAGELFF
TGTGCCAGCAGTTTATCGTTCCCAGGGGGAGCCGGGGAGCTGTTTTTT
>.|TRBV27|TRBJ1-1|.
CASSPGPGADTEAFF
TGTGCCAGCAGTCCCGGACCCGGGGCGGACACTGAAGCTTTCTTT
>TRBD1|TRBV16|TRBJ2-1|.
CASSQGDRYNEQFF
TGTGCCAGCAGCCAAGGGGACAGATACAATGAGCAGTTCTTC
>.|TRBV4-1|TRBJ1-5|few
CASSQEMGFGNQPQHF
TGCGCCAGCAGCCAAGAGATGGGGTTTGGCAATCAGCCCCAGCATTTT
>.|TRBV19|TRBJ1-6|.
CASSLGGSPLHF
TGTGCCAGTAGTTTGGGGGGCTCACCCCTCCACTTT
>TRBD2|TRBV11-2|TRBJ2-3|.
CASSLGSGSLDTQYF
TGTGCCAGCAGCTTAGGTAGCGGGAGTCTAGATACGCAGTATTTT
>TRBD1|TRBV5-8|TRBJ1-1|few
CASSLRDRGNTEAFF
TGTGCCAGCAGCTTGCGGGACAGGGGGAACACTGAAGCTTTCTTT
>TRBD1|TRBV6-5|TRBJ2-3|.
CASSFLGQGLTDTQYF
TGTGCCAGCAGTTTCCTAGGACAGGGACTCACAGATACGCAGTATTTT
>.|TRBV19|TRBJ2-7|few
CASSPGEYYEQYF
TGTGCCAGTTCCCCGGGGGAGTACTACGAGCAGTACTTC
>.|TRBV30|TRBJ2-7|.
CAWELTSYEQYF
TGTGCCTGGGAACTTACGTCCTACGAGCAGTACTTC
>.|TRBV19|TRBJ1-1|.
CASMSWTAMNTEAFF
TGTGCCAGTATGAGTTGGACAGCTATGAACACTGAAGCTTTCTTT
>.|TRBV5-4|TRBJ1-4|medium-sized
CASRADSENEKLFF
TGTGCCAGCAGAGCGGACAGTGAGAATGAAAAACTGTTTTTT
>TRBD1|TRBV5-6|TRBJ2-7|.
CASSSDRGYEQYF
TGTGCCAGCAGCTCGGACAGGGGCTACGAGCAGTACTTC
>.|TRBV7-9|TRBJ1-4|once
CASSVSGYMTNEKLFF
TGTGCCAGCAGTGTCTCAGGGTACATGACTAATGAAAAACTGTTTTTT
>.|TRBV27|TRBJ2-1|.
CASSRGGSYNEQFF
TGTGCCAGCAGTCGAGGGGGCTCCTACAATGAGCAGTTCTTC
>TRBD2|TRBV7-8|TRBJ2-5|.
CASSPRLAGVWGETQYF
TGTGCCAGCAGCCCTCGACTAGCGGGAGTTTGGGGGGAGACCCAGTACTTC
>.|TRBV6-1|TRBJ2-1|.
CASSEYRDNEQFF
TGTGCCAGCAGTGAATACAGGGACAATGAGCAGTTCTTC